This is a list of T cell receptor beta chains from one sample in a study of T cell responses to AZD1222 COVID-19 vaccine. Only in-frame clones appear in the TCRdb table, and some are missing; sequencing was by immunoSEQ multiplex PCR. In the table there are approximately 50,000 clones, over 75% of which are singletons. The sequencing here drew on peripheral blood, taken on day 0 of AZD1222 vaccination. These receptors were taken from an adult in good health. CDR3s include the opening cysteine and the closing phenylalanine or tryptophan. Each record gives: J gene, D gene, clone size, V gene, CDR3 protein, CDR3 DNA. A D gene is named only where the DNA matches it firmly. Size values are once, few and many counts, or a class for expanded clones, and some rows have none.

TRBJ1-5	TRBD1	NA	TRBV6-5	CASRGDRGSNQPQHF	TGTGCCAGCAGGGGAGACAGGGGTAGCAATCAGCCCCAGCATTTT
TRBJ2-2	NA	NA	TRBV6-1	CASSREVAGELFF	TGTGCCAGCAGTAGGGAGGTTGCCGGGGAGCTGTTTTTT
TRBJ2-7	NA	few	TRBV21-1	CASSKGGTPYEQYF	TGTGCCAGCAGCAAGGGGGGAACTCCCTACGAGCAGTACTTC
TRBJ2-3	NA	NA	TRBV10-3	CAISDSGRGERTDTQYF	TGTGCCATCAGTGACTCGGGGCGGGGCGAAAGGACAGATACGCAGTATTTT
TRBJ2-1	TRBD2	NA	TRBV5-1	CASSTRTSGGLEVNEQFF	TGCGCCAGCAGCACTAGGACTAGCGGGGGTTTGGAGGTCAATGAGCAGTTCTTC
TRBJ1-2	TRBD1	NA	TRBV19	CASWDSYHYGYTF	TGTGCCAGTTGGGACAGTTATCACTATGGCTACACCTTC
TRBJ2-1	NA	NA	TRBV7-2	CASSGEVAYNEQFF	TGTGCCAGCAGCGGAGAGGTAGCTTACAATGAGCAGTTCTTC
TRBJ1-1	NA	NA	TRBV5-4	CASSAALGANTEAFF	TGTGCCAGCAGCGCGGCTCTCGGAGCGAACACTGAAGCTTTCTTT
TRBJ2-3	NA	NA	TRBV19	CASSIRPGGNTDTQYF	TGTGCCAGTAGTATAAGGCCCGGCGGGAACACAGATACGCAGTATTTT
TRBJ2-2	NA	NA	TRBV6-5	CASSYSLPGELFF	TGTGCCAGCAGTTACTCGCTCCCCGGGGAGCTGTTTTTT
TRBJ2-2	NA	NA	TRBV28	CASRTTVNTGELFF	TGTGCCAGCAGGACGACCGTGAACACCGGGGAGCTGTTTTTT
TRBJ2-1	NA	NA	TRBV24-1	CATSATGNFAYDEQFF	TGTGCCACCAGTGCGACGGGCAACTTTGCTTACGATGAGCAGTTCTTC
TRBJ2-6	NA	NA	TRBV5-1	CASSSNHRASGANVLTF	TGCGCCAGCAGCTCGAACCACAGGGCCTCTGGGGCCAACGTCCTGACTTTC
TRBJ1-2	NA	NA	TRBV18	CASSPALGNYGYTF	TGTGCCAGCTCACCGGCCTTGGGTAACTATGGCTACACCTTC
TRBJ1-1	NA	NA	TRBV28	CASRTTGRGVNTEAFF	TGTGCCAGCAGAACAACAGGGCGTGGGGTGAACACTGAAGCTTTCTTT
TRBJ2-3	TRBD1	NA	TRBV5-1	CASSLETGGTDTQYF	TGCGCCAGCAGCTTGGAAACAGGGGGCACAGATACGCAGTATTTT
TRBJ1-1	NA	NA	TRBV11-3	CASSLGRNTEAFF	TGTGCCAGCAGCCTGGGCAGAAACACTGAAGCTTTCTTT
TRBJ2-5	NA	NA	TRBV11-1	CASSSQETQYF	TGTGCCAGCAGCTCACAAGAGACCCAGTACTTC
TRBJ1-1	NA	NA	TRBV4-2	CASSQEAGLILNTEAFF	TGTGCCAGCAGCCAAGAGGCAGGCCTAATCCTGAACACTGAAGCTTTCTTT
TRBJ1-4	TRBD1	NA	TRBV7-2	CASSLDRGNEKLFF	TGTGCCAGCAGCCTGGACAGGGGTAATGAAAAACTGTTTTTT
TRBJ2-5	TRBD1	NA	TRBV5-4	CASRRDRGEETQYF	TGTGCCAGCAGGCGGGACAGGGGTGAAGAGACCCAGTACTTC
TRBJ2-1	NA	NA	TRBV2	CASSGTTYNEQFF	TGTGCCAGCAGTGGGACCACCTACAATGAGCAGTTCTTC
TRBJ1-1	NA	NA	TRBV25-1	CASSDQRGLDTEAFF	TGTGCCAGCAGTGACCAGCGGGGGCTGGACACTGAAGCTTTCTTT
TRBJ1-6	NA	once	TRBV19	CASSANPGANSPLHF	TGTGCCAGTAGTGCGAATCCAGGGGCCAATTCACCCCTCCACTTT
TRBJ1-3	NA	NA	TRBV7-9	CATQQGTVAGNTIYF	TGTGCCACACAACAGGGTACGGTCGCTGGAAACACCATATATTTT
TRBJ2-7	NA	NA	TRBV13	CASSFLDQRVLF	TGTGCCAGCAGCTTTTTGGACCAGCGGGTGCTCTTC
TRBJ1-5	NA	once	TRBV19	CASTLGGRRDQPQHF	TGTGCCAGTACCCTTGGGGGGCGCCGAGATCAGCCCCAGCATTTT
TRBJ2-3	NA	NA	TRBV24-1	CATRGHGTDTQYF	TGTGCCACCAGGGGGCACGGCACAGATACGCAGTATTTT